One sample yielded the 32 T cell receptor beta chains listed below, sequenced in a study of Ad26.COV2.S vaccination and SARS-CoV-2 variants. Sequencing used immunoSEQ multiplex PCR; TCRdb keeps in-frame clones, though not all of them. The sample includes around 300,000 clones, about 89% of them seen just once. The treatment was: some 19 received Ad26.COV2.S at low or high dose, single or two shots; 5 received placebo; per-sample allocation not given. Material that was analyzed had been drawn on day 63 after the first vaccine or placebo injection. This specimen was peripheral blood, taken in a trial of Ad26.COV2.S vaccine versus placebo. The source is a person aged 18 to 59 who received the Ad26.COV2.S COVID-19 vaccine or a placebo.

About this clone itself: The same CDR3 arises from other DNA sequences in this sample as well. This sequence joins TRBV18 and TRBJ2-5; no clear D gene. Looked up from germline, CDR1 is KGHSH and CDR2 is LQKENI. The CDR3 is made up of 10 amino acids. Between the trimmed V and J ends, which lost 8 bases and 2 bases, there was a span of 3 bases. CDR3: CASGQETQYF. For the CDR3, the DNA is TGTGCCAGCGGACAAGAGACCCAGTACTTC.

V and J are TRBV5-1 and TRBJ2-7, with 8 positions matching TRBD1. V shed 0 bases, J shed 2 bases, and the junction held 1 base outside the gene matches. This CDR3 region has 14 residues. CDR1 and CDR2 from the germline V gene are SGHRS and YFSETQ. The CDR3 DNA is TGCGCCAGCAGCTTGGCGGGACAGGCCTACGAGCAGTACTTC. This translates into CASSLAGQAYEQYF.

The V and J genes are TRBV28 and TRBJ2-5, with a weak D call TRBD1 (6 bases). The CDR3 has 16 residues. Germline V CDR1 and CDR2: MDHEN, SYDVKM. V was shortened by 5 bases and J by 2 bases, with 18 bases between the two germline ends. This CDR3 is CASSTTLQGAQETQYF. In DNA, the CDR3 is TGTGCCAGCAGTACTACTTTACAGGGTGCTCAAGAGACCCAGTACTTC. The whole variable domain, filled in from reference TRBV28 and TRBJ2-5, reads DVKVTQSSRYLVKRTGEKVFLECVQDMDHENMFWYRQDPGLGLRLIYFSYDVKMKEKGDIPEGYSVSREKKERFSLILESASTNQTSMYLCASSTTLQGAQETQYFGPGTRLLVL.

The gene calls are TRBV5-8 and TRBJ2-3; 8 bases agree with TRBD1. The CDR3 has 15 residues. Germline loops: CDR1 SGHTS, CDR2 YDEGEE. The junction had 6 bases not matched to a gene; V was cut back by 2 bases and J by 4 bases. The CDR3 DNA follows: TGTGCCAGCAGCTTTCGGACAGGGTCGGCAGATACGCAGTATTTT. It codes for CASSFRTGSADTQYF.

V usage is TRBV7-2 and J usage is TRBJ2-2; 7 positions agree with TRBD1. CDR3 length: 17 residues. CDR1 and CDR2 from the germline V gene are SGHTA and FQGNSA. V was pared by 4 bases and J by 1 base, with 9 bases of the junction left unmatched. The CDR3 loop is CASSSPTGPQNTGELFF. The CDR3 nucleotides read TGTGCCAGCAGCTCACCGACAGGGCCCCAGAACACCGGGGAGCTGTTTTTT.

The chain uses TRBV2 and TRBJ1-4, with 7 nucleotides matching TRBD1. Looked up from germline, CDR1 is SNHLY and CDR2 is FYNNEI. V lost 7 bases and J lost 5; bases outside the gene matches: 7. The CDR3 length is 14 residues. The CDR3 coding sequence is TGTGCCAGCAATGGGGCAGGGGGAAATGAAAAACTGTTTTTT. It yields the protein CASNGAGGNEKLFF.

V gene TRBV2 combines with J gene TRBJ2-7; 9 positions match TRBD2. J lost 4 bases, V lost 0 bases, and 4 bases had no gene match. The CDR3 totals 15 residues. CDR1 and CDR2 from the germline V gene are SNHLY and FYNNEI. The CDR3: CASSEALAGSYEQYF. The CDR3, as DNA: TGTGCCAGCAGTGAAGCGCTAGCGGGAAGTTACGAGCAGTACTTC.

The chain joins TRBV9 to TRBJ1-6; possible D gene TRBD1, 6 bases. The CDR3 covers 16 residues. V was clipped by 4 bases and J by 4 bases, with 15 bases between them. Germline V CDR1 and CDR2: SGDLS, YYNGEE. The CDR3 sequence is CASSPRGDGYNSPLHF. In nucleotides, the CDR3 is TGTGCCAGCAGCCCGAGGGGGGACGGATATAATTCACCCCTCCACTTT.

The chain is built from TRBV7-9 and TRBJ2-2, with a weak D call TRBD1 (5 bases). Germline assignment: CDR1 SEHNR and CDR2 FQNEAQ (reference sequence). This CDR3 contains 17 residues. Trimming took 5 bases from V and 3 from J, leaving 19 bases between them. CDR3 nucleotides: TGTGCCAGCAGCATACAATCAGGGTCGAGATACACCGGGGAGCTGTTTTTT. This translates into CASSIQSGSRYTGELFF.

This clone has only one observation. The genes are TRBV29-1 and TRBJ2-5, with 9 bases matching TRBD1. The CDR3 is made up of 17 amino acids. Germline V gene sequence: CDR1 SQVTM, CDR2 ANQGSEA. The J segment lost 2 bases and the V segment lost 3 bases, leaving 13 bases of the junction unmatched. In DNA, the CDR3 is TGCAGCGTTGAGGAGACAGGGGGGGGAATTGGTCAAGAGACCCAGTACTTC. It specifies CSVEETGGGIGQETQYF.

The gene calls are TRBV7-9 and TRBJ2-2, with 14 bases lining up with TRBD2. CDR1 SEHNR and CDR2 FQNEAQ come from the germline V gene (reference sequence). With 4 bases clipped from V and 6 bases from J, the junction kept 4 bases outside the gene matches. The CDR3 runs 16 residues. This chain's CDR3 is CASSWGLAGVAGELFF. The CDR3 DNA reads TGTGCCAGCAGCTGGGGACTAGCGGGAGTCGCCGGGGAGCTGTTTTTT.

Here the CDR3 DNA reads TGCAGCGTTCCTATTAAACGGGCTAACTATGGCTACACCTTC. Encoded protein: CSVPIKRANYGYTF. The V call is TRBV29-1, the J call TRBJ1-2; no clear D gene. CDR3 length: 14 amino acids. Germline assignment: CDR1 SQVTM and CDR2 ANQGSEA. V was cut by 5 bases and J by 0 bases, with 13 bases left in between.

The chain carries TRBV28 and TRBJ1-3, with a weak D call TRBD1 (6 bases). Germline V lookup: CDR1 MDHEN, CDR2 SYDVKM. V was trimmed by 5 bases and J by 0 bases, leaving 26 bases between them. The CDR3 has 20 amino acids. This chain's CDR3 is CASSTQMGWEQGISGNTIYF. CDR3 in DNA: TGTGCCAGCAGTACACAAATGGGTTGGGAACAGGGTATCTCTGGAAACACCATATATTTT.

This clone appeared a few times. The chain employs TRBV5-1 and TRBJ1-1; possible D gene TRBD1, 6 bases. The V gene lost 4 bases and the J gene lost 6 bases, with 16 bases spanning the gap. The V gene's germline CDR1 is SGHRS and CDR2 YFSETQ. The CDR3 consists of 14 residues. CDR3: CASSTITGAAEAFF. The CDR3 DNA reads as TGCGCCAGCAGCACAATTACGGGGGCCGCTGAAGCTTTCTTT.

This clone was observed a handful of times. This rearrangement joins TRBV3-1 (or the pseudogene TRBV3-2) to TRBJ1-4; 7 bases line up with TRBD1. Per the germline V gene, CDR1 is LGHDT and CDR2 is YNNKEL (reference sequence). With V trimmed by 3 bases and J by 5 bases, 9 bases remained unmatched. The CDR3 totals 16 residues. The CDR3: CASSHPPGRGNEKLFF. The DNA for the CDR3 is TGTGCCAGCAGCCACCCTCCGGGCAGGGGGAATGAAAAACTGTTTTTT.

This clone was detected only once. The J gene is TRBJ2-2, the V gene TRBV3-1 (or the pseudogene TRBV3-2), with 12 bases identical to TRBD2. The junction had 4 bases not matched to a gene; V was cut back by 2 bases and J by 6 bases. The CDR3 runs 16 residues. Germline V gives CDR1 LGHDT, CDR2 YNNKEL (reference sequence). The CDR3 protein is CASSQFSSGRAGELFF. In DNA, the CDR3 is TGTGCCAGCAGCCAATTTTCTAGCGGGAGGGCCGGGGAGCTGTTTTTT.

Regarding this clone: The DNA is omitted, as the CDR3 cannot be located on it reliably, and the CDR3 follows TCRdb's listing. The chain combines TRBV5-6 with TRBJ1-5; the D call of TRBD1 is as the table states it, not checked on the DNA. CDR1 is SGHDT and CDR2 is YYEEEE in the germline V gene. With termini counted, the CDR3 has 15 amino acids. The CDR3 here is CASSLFGPGYQPQHF.

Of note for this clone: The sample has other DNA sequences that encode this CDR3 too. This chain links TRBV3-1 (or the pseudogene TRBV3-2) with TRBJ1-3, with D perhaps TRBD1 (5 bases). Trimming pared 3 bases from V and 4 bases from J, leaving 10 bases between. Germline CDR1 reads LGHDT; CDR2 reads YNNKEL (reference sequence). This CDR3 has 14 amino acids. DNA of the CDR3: TGTGCCAGCAGCCAGGCCGGGGGGGGAAACACCATATATTTT. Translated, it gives CASSQAGGGNTIYF.

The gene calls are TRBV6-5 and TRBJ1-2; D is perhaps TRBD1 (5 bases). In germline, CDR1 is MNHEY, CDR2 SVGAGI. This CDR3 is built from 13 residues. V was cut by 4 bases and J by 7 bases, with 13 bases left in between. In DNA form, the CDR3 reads TGTGCCAGCAGTTTGTCCGGGGGTTTTGGCTACACCTTC. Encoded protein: CASSLSGGFGYTF.

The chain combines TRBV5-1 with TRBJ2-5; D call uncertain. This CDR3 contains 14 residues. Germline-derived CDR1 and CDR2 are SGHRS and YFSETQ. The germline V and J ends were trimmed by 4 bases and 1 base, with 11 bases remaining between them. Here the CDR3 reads CASSPLITQETQYF. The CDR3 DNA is TGCGCCAGCAGCCCATTAATCACCCAAGAGACCCAGTACTTC.

The CDR3: CASSMPSHNQPQHF. The CDR3 region has the DNA TGTGCCAGTAGTATGCCCTCCCACAATCAGCCCCAGCATTTT. The chain is built from TRBV19 and TRBJ1-5; D is undetermined. The V end was cut by 3 bases, the J end by 3 bases, with 9 bases between. Germline loops: CDR1 LNHDA, CDR2 SQIVND (reference sequence). The CDR3 covers 14 residues.

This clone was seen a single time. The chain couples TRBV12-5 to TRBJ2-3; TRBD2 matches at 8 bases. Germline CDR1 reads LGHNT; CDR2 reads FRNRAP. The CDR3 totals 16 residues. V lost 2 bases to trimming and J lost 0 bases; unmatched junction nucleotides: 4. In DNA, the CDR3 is TGTGCTAGTGGTTTGTGGCGGGAGGTTAGCACAGATACGCAGTATTTT. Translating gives CASGLWREVSTDTQYF. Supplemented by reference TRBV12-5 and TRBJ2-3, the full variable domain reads DARVTQTPRHKVTEMGQEVTMRCQPILGHNTVFWYRQTMMQGLELLAYFRNRAPLDDSGMPKDRFSAEMPDATLATLKIQPSEPRDSAVYFCASGLWREVSTDTQYFGPGTRLTVL.

The CDR3 protein is CASSEVRRNQETQYF. CDR3 coding DNA: TGTGCCAGCAGCGAAGTAAGAAGAAATCAAGAGACCCAGTACTTC. The chain links TRBV7-2 to TRBJ2-5; the D is unclear. CDR3 length equals 15 residues. Between the trimmed V and J ends, which lost 5 bases and 2 bases, there was a span of 15 bases. CDR1 is SGHTA, CDR2 FQGNSA, per germline.

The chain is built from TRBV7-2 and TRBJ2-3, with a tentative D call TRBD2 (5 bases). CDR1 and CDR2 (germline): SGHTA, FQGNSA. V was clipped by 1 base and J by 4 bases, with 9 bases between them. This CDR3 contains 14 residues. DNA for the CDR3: TGTGCCAGCAGCTTAGGAGGGAACCCAGATACGCAGTATTTT. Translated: CASSLGGNPDTQYF.

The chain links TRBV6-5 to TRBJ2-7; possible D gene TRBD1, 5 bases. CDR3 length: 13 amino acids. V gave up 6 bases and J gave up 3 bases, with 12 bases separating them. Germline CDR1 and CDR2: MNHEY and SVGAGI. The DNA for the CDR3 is TGTGCCAGCAGATTAGACAGTAGCTACGAGCAGTACTTC. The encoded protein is CASRLDSSYEQYF.

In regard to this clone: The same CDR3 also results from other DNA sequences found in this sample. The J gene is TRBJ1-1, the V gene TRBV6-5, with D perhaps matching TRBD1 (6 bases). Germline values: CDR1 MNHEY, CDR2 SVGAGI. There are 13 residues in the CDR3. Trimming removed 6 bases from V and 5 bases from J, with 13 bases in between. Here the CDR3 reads CASRDTGSTEAFF. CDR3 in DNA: TGTGCCAGCAGGGATACAGGGAGTACTGAAGCTTTCTTT.

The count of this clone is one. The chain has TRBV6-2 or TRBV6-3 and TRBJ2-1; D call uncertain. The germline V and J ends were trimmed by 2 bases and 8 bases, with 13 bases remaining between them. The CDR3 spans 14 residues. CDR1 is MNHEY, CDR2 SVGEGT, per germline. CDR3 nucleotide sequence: TGTGCCAGCAGTTACCCAATTAAAAGCGATGAGCAGTTCTTC. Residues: CASSYPIKSDEQFF.

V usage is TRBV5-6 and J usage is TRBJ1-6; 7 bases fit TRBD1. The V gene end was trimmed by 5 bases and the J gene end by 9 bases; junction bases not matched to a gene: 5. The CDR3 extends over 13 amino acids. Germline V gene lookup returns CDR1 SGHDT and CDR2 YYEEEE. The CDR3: CASRKQGSSPLHF. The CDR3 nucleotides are TGTGCCAGCAGGAAACAGGGGAGTTCACCCCTCCACTTT.

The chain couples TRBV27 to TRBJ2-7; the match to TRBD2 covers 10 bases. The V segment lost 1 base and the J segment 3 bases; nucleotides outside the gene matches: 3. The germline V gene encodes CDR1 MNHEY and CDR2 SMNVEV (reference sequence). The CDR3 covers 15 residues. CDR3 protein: CASSLLASGGYEQYF. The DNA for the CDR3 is TGTGCCAGCAGTTTATTAGCTAGCGGGGGCTACGAGCAGTACTTC.

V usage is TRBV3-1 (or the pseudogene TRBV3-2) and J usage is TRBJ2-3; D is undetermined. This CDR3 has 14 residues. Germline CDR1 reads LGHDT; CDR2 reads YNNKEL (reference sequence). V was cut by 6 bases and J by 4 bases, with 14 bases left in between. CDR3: CASSMLGASDTQYF. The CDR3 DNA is TGTGCCAGCAGTATGTTAGGAGCTTCAGATACGCAGTATTTT.

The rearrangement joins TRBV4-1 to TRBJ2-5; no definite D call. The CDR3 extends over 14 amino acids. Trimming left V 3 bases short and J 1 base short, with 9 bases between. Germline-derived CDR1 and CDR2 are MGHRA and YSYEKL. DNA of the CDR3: TGCGCCAGCAGCCATGTAGACTTCCAAGAGACCCAGTACTTC. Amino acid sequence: CASSHVDFQETQYF.

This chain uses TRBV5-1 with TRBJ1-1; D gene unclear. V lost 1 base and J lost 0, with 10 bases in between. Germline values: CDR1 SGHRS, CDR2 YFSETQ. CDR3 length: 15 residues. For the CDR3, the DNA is TGCGCCAGCAGCTTGAATCGGGGAGTGAACACTGAAGCTTTCTTT. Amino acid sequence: CASSLNRGVNTEAFF.